This TCR beta chain originates from a study of tumor and adjacent non-tumor tissue in lung cancer. Notes on this clonotype: This may come from a read error, since a much larger clone is one base off. Because it lacks the conserved phenylalanine or tryptophan at the end, this CDR3 is likely a read error.

TCRbeta libraries were built with three rounds of nested PCR, modified from ARM-PCR. A single record per CDR3 protein comes from TCRdb applying MiXCR to the multiplex PCR reads. In the table there are roughly 93,000 distinct CDR3 sequences, around 71% of which are singletons. The CDR3 sequence is 19 residues long. The ends were cut back, 6 bases at V and 1 base at J, with 22 bases in the middle. The template was RNA from unsorted bulk tissue. The TCR was taken from a man aged 55 to 70 with non-small cell lung cancer. The sample was lung tumor tissue. The genes are TRBV12-3 or TRBV12-4 and TRBJ2-6, with TRBD1 as a possible D gene (6 bases). CDR3 loop: CASSKTRTGQRSGANVLTL. CDR3 coding DNA: TGTGCCAGCAGCAAAACTAGAACAGGGCAACGGTCTGGGGCCAACGTCCTGACTCTC.